A single sample is the source of the 21 T cell receptor beta chains below, sequenced in a study of cytomegalovirus exposure and HLA in healthy donors. Researchers ran the PCR with 60 Vbeta and 13 Jbeta primers. Some clones are missing from TCRdb's copy, which holds only in-frame ones; the method was immunoSEQ multiplex PCR. The table has roughly 95,000 clones, about three quarters seen once. Specimen: PBMCs. Receptors originate from a man aged 25 to 40 in good health and CMV-seropositive.

In its sample, this clone was seen once. The CDR3 DNA reads as TGCGCCAGCAGCATAAACAAGAACACCGGGGAGCTGTTTTTT. Its translation: CASSINKNTGELFF. The chain recombines TRBV4-1 with TRBJ2-2; no clear D gene. From germline, CDR1 is MGHRA and CDR2 YSYEKL. The CDR3 extends over 14 amino acids. Trimming shortened V by 5 bases and J by 1 base, and 8 bases separated the two germline ends.

The V gene is TRBV2, the J gene TRBJ2-4; 7 positions agree with TRBD1. Per germline, CDR1 SNHLY and CDR2 FYNNEI. After removal of 3 bases from V and 7 bases from J, the junction contained 9 bases not matched to a gene. The CDR3 spans 15 residues. The CDR3 is CASSDGGQRTNIQYF. CDR3 coding DNA: TGTGCCAGCAGTGATGGGGGACAGAGAACCAACATTCAGTACTTC.

The chain links TRBV7-3 to TRBJ2-2, with unresolved D. The CDR3 loop spans 15 amino acids. Germline V gene lookup returns CDR1 SGHTA and CDR2 FQGTGA. V lost 2 bases and J 5 bases, leaving 12 bases between the germline ends. The CDR3: CASSLGDRQTGELFF. In DNA, the CDR3 is TGTGCCAGCAGCTTAGGAGATCGTCAAACCGGGGAGCTGTTTTTT.

The chain recombines TRBV7-2 with TRBJ2-7; TRBD2 aligns across 8 bases. The germline V gene encodes CDR1 SGHTA and CDR2 FQGNSA. The CDR3 is made up of 15 amino acids. V was clipped by 5 bases and J by 4 bases; unmatched bases: 10. CDR3 in amino acids: CASSISGAAGYEQYV. CDR3 nucleotides: TGTGCCAGCAGCATTAGCGGGGCAGCAGGGTACGAGCAGTACGTC.

This chain links TRBV27 with TRBJ2-7; D is possibly TRBD1 (6 bases). There are 18 residues in the CDR3. CDR1 is MNHEY and CDR2 is SMNVEV in the germline V gene (reference sequence). Trimming cost V 5 bases and J 4 bases, with 27 bases left between them. The CDR3, as DNA: TGTGCCAGCAGTCCAACCCTCGGACAGCTTGTACGGGCTTACGAGCAGTACTTC. Protein sequence: CASSPTLGQLVRAYEQYF.

Worth noting for this clone: The identical CDR3 is also encoded by other nucleotide sequences in the sample. The chain has TRBV7-9 and TRBJ1-1; 7 nucleotides agree with TRBD1. CDR1 SEHNR and CDR2 FQNEAQ come from the germline V gene (reference sequence). The trim removed 3 bases at V and 4 bases at J, leaving 11 bases unmatched. The CDR3 consists of 16 residues. The CDR3 loop is CASSFRTGGFGTEAFF. The DNA of the CDR3 is TGTGCCAGCAGCTTCCGGACAGGTGGATTCGGCACTGAAGCTTTCTTT.

The rearrangement joins TRBV28 to TRBJ1-2, with TRBD1 matching over 8 bases. The length of the CDR3 is 15 residues. V gave up 10 bases and J gave up 2 bases; unmatched junction bases: 12. Germline assignment: CDR1 MDHEN and CDR2 SYDVKM. The CDR3 DNA sequence: TGTGCCACCCAGGGCAGGGGGCTTGGGAACTATGGCTACACCTTC. Residues: CATQGRGLGNYGYTF.

V is TRBV7-6 and J is TRBJ1-1, with 10 bases that match TRBD1. V lost 5 bases, J lost 3 bases, and 12 bases stayed unmatched. The CDR3 is 17 amino acids. Germline CDR1 and CDR2: SGHVS and FNYEAQ. CDR3 sequence: CASSRGVGTGADTEAFF. The CDR3 region has the DNA TGTGCCAGCAGCAGAGGAGTCGGGACAGGGGCGGACACTGAAGCTTTCTTT.

This clone was seen a handful of times. V is TRBV28 and J is TRBJ2-3; TRBD2 matches 14 bases. Germline V lookup: CDR1 MDHEN, CDR2 SYDVKM. With V trimmed by 11 bases and J by 3 bases, 19 bases remained unmatched. This CDR3 is built from 19 residues. The DNA for the CDR3 is TGTGCCTCCTCCCGGGTGACGGGACTAGCGGGAGTGGAAACAGATACGCAGTATTTT. This codes for CASSRVTGLAGVETDTQYF.

The V gene is TRBV28, the J gene TRBJ2-2; TRBD2 matches at 7 bases. The CDR3 is made up of 20 amino acids. Germline CDR1 reads MDHEN; CDR2 reads SYDVKM. The V and J ends lost 6 bases and 6 bases, in that order; junction bases with no gene match: 25. CDR3 sequence (DNA): TGTGCCAGCAGCCGCCGGGGGGACTTGGAACCAGGGAGATTTCCCGGGGAGCTGTTTTTT. Its protein product is CASSRRGDLEPGRFPGELFF.

As DNA, the CDR3 is TGCGCCAGCAGCTTGGGCGGGACAGGGTACACAGATACGCAGTATTTT. Translating it yields CASSLGGTGYTDTQYF. V is TRBV5-1 and J is TRBJ2-3; 9 nucleotides line up with TRBD1. J lost 2 bases, V lost 0 bases, and 4 bases had no gene match. Germline V CDR1 and CDR2: SGHRS, YFSETQ. The CDR3 contains 16 residues.

The V gene is TRBV10-3, the J gene TRBJ2-2; 7 bases align to TRBD2. V gave up 6 bases and J gave up 3 bases; unmatched junction bases: 4. Germline CDR1 is ENHRY and CDR2 is SYGVKD. This CDR3 spans 14 amino acids. The CDR3 DNA follows: TGTGCCATCAGGAGCGGGAAGTACACCGGGGAGCTGTTTTTT. This sequence encodes CAIRSGKYTGELFF.

The CDR3 sequence is CAWSVQTSEAYEQYF. The DNA of the CDR3 is TGTGCCTGGAGTGTACAGACTAGCGAGGCCTACGAGCAGTACTTC. The chain has TRBV30 and TRBJ2-7; 8 bases line up with TRBD2. Germline V gene lookup returns CDR1 GTSNPN and CDR2 SVGIG (reference sequence). The CDR3 loop spans 15 amino acids. V shed 0 bases and J 2 bases; nucleotides not matched to a gene: 6.

Many counts were recorded for this clone. This chain connects TRBV2 to TRBJ2-1; 14 nucleotides agree with TRBD2. This CDR3 contains 16 residues. Trimming at V came to 1 base and at J to 7 bases, leaving 3 bases not matched to a gene. Germline V gene sequence: CDR1 SNHLY, CDR2 FYNNEI. The DNA for the CDR3 is TGTGCCAGCAGTGAAGGGGGACTAGCGGGAGTGAATGAGCAGTTCTTC. It specifies CASSEGGLAGVNEQFF. The full variable domain, in which reference TRBV2 and TRBJ2-1 provide the parts outside the CDR3, is EPEVTQTPSHQVTQMGQEVILRCVPISNHLYFYWYRQILGQKVEFLVSFYNNEISEKSEIFDDQFSVERPDGSNFTLKIRSTKLEDSAMYFCASSEGGLAGVNEQFFGPGTRLTVL.

The J gene is TRBJ1-2, the V gene TRBV6-4, with TRBD1 as a possible D gene (6 bases). Germline lookup yields CDR1 MRHNA and CDR2 SNTAGT. CDR3 size: 13 residues. V lost 6 bases and J 4 bases, leaving 12 bases between the germline ends. The CDR3, as DNA: TGTGCCAGCAGGGGTACAGGGCTCTATGGCTACACCTTC. Amino acid sequence: CASRGTGLYGYTF.

The gene calls are TRBV7-2 and TRBJ2-1; D not certain. Germline V gives CDR1 SGHTA, CDR2 FQGNSA. Trimming stripped 5 bases from V and 1 base from J, with 3 bases between. This CDR3 is built from 12 residues. CDR3: CASSPSYNEQFF. The CDR3 bases are TGTGCCAGCAGCCCTTCCTACAATGAGCAGTTCTTC.

The J gene is TRBJ2-7, the V gene TRBV2; 8 nucleotides agree with TRBD1. CDR1 is SNHLY and CDR2 is FYNNEI in the germline V gene. J gave up 8 bases and V 5 bases, and 8 bases lay outside the gene matches. This CDR3 region has 13 residues. The CDR3 nucleotides are TGTGCCAGCAGTCAGGACAGGGAGGTCCAGCAGTACGTC. It is translated as CASSQDREVQQYV.

This clone came up a few times. The V gene is TRBV2, the J gene TRBJ2-1, with a tentative D call TRBD2 (6 bases). There are 14 residues in the CDR3. Germline CDR1 reads SNHLY; CDR2 reads FYNNEI. Trimming stripped 7 bases from V and 10 bases from J, with 20 bases between. The CDR3 loop reads CASTPLEGGVEQFF. CDR3 in DNA: TGTGCCAGCACACCCCTTGAGGGAGGTGTAGAGCAGTTCTTC.

This sequence joins TRBV19 and TRBJ1-5, with TRBD1 as a possible D gene (5 bases). Germline V gives CDR1 LNHDA, CDR2 SQIVND (reference sequence). Trimming pared 2 bases from V and 0 bases from J, leaving 11 bases between. There are 16 residues in the CDR3. CDR3 DNA sequence: TGTGCCAGTAGTATAAGGAGACAGAATAGCAATCAGCCCCAGCATTTT. It codes for CASSIRRQNSNQPQHF.

This chain joins TRBV5-1 and TRBJ2-3; 8 bases are shared with TRBD1. J lost 5 bases, V lost 4 bases, and 3 bases had no gene match. CDR1 and CDR2 (germline): SGHRS, YFSETQ. This CDR3 is built from 13 residues. The CDR3 DNA sequence: TGCGCCAGCAGCGGGACAGGTATAGATACGCAGTATTTT. It yields the protein CASSGTGIDTQYF.

The chain joins TRBV29-1 to TRBJ2-5; tentative D call: TRBD2 (6 bases). Deletions cut 4 bases from V and 8 bases from J, with 8 bases between. The CDR3 runs to 10 residues. Germline CDR1 SQVTM, CDR2 ANQGSEA. CDR3 region: CSVAGVTQYF. The CDR3 bases are TGCAGCGTTGCGGGGGTAACCCAGTACTTC. Full variable domain (missing parts from reference TRBV29-1 and TRBJ2-5): SAVISQKPSRDICQRGTSLTIQCQVDSQVTMMFWYRQQPGQSLTLIATANQGSEATYESGFVIDKFPISRPNLTFSTLTVSNMSPEDSSIYLCSVAGVTQYFGPGTRLLVL.